Shown below are 16 T cell receptor beta chains from a single sample sequenced in a study of human T cells and chemical hapten exposure. One entry per CDR3 protein results from TCRdb running MiXCR on the RACE reads. The sample lists about 180,000 distinct CDR3 sequences, around 30% occurring once. Time point indicated: pre-sensitization, week 0. Treatment specified: therapeutic diphenylcyclopropenone sensitization with weekly scalp DPC. This material consisted of whole blood, taken in connection with sensitization to the hapten diphenylcyclopropenone (DPC). The receptor set was obtained from a woman in her 30s with alopecia areata. Some clones in this sample may be carry-over from other donors' samples.

This clonotype appeared a few times. The chain combines TRBV29-1 with TRBJ2-5; D is perhaps TRBD1 (6 bases). V was shortened by 7 bases and J by 2 bases, with 17 bases between the two germline ends. The CDR3 spans 14 residues. Germline V gene sequence: CDR1 SQVTM, CDR2 ANQGSEA. CDR3 sequence: CSAKRRGGQETQYF. The CDR3 nucleotides are TGCAGCGCTAAACGCAGGGGCGGACAAGAGACCCAGTACTTC.

V gene TRBV12-3 or TRBV12-4 combines with J gene TRBJ2-1, with D perhaps TRBD1 (5 bases). The V and J ends lost 5 bases and 2 bases respectively, with 10 bases between them. The CDR3 is 14 residues long. Here the CDR3 DNA reads TGTGCCAGCAGTCAGGGCCTTACCTACAATGAGCAGTTCTTC. This sequence encodes CASSQGLTYNEQFF.

The chain is built from TRBV5-1 and TRBJ1-3, with no clear D. The CDR3 spans 16 residues. Germline lookup yields CDR1 SGHRS and CDR2 YFSETQ. V was trimmed by 1 base and J by 0 bases, leaving 11 bases between them. Written as DNA, the CDR3 is TGCGCCAGCAGCTTGTCCGGATTAGGCTCTGGAAACACCATATATTTT. It is translated as CASSLSGLGSGNTIYF.

The CDR3: CASSSFTGDYGYTF. DNA for the CDR3: TGTGCCAGCAGTTCTTTCACTGGGGACTATGGCTACACCTTC. The chain links TRBV6-6 to TRBJ1-2; no firm D call. The germline V gene encodes CDR1 MNHNY and CDR2 SVGAGI (reference sequence). This CDR3 region has 14 residues. V was trimmed by 4 bases and J by 3 bases, leaving 12 bases between them.

There are a few counts of this clonotype. This chain's CDR3 is CASSPTGREGQPQHF. Here the CDR3 DNA reads TGTGCCAGCAGCCCGACAGGGCGTGAGGGTCAGCCCCAGCATTTT. The rearrangement joins TRBV9 to TRBJ1-5; 7 bases are a match to TRBD1. The CDR3 consists of 15 residues. The V gene's germline CDR1 is SGDLS and CDR2 YYNGEE. The V gene end was trimmed by 4 bases and the J gene end by 6 bases; junction bases not matched to a gene: 10.

This chain connects TRBV29-1 to TRBJ1-1; D not resolved. The CDR3 is made up of 13 amino acids. V lost 3 bases and J lost 0, with 8 bases in between. Germline values: CDR1 SQVTM, CDR2 ANQGSEA. The CDR3 sequence: CSVEPHMNTEAFF. DNA of the CDR3: TGCAGCGTTGAGCCCCACATGAACACTGAAGCTTTCTTT.

This clonotype was counted between two and nine times. The chain carries TRBV4-1 and TRBJ2-7; the D is unclear. Trimming pared 5 bases from V and 3 bases from J, leaving 11 bases between. Looked up from germline, CDR1 is MGHRA and CDR2 is YSYEKL. The CDR3 consists of 13 residues. The DNA of the CDR3 is TGCGCCAGCAGCTTTTCGGCATTCTACGAGCAGTACTTC. This codes for CASSFSAFYEQYF.

The chain couples TRBV5-6 to TRBJ2-2; D not certain. Germline lookup yields CDR1 SGHDT and CDR2 YYEEEE. The CDR3 contains 14 residues. V gave up 1 base and J gave up 7 bases, with 11 bases separating them. The CDR3 here is CASSLTPTGGELFF. DNA for the CDR3: TGTGCCAGCAGCTTGACCCCGACGGGCGGGGAGCTGTTTTTT.

In its sample, this clonotype was seen a few times. The chain employs TRBV20-1 and TRBJ1-5; 7 nucleotides agree with TRBD1. The CDR3 runs to 15 residues. V lost 5 bases to trimming and J lost 3 bases; unmatched junction nucleotides: 10. Germline lookup yields CDR1 DFQATT and CDR2 SNEGSKA (reference sequence). CDR3 protein: CSALEGGAYNQPQHF. CDR3 sequence (DNA): TGCAGTGCTCTGGAAGGGGGCGCTTACAATCAGCCCCAGCATTTT.

This clonotype was recorded a few times. The chain has TRBV10-3 and TRBJ2-5; D is ambiguous. This CDR3 contains 12 residues. CDR1 is ENHRY and CDR2 is SYGVKD in the germline V gene. V was trimmed by 1 base and J by 5 bases, leaving 5 bases between them. CDR3 nucleotides: TGTGCCATCAGTGAGTGGCGGGAGACCCAGTACTTC. Translated, it gives CAISEWRETQYF.

This chain joins TRBV27 and TRBJ2-7; D not certain. Germline values: CDR1 MNHEY, CDR2 SMNVEV (reference sequence). The CDR3 sequence is 14 residues long. Trimming removed 6 bases from V and 0 bases from J, with 12 bases in between. This CDR3 is CASRNVVTSYEQYF. The CDR3 DNA is TGTGCCAGCAGGAATGTGGTCACCTCCTACGAGCAGTACTTC.

This clonotype occurred many times. V gene TRBV28 combines with J gene TRBJ1-6, with 8 bases lining up with TRBD1. Germline V CDR1 and CDR2: MDHEN, SYDVKM. CDR3 length equals 14 residues. The V segment lost 1 base and the J segment 14 bases; nucleotides outside the gene matches: 7. CDR3 sequence (DNA): TGTGCCAGCAGTTTATTATCGGGGACAGGTTCCCTCCACTTT. Its translation: CASSLLSGTGSLHF.

As to this clonotype: Germline and junction disagree at one end, which may indicate a read error. The chain carries TRBV5-6 and TRBJ2-5; D perhaps matches TRBD1 (5 bases). The length of the CDR3 is 13 residues. Germline CDR1 and CDR2: SGHDT and YYEEEE. The CDR3 DNA is TGTGTCAGCAGCTTGGGGCTACAAGAGACCCAGTACTTC. Protein: CVSSLGLQETQYF.

The gene calls are TRBV6-2 or TRBV6-3 and TRBJ1-1; TRBD1 aligns across 7 bases. The germline V gene encodes CDR1 MNHEY and CDR2 SVGEGT. This CDR3 is built from 14 residues. Trimming at V came to 6 bases and at J to 7 bases, leaving 11 bases not matched to a gene. DNA for the CDR3: TGTGCCAGCAGGGAACCGGGACAGATTTTTGAAGCTTTCTTT. This gives the protein CASREPGQIFEAFF.

V gene TRBV4-3 combines with J gene TRBJ2-3; no clear D. Deletions cut 4 bases from V and 6 bases from J, with 20 bases between. Germline V CDR1 and CDR2: LGHNA, YSLEER. This CDR3 has 16 residues. DNA of the CDR3: TGCGCCAGCAGCCCAAACCCGGGCCTAATGGGTGATACGCAGTATTTT. This codes for CASSPNPGLMGDTQYF.

The chain joins TRBV25-1 to TRBJ1-1; D is ambiguous. The CDR3 extends over 13 amino acids. Germline values: CDR1 MGHDK, CDR2 SYGVNS. Trimming took 0 bases from V and 2 from J, leaving 4 bases between them. In DNA form, the CDR3 reads TGTGCCAGCAGTGAATACGTTAACACTGAAGCTTTCTTT. Protein: CASSEYVNTEAFF.